This T cell receptor beta chain was recovered during a study of cytomegalovirus exposure and HLA in healthy donors (dated by TCRdb to between 2016 and 2019). Notes on the research overall: A later analysis indicated that the 120 or so validation repertoires were generated on the platform also employed for the 720 or so repertoires of the first cohort. The aim of the study was to test whether cataloging public T cell receptors could identify signatures of past pathogen exposure. A separate validation cohort of over 95 different subjects was used in addition to the approximately 670-subject first cohort. To predict cytomegalovirus infection status, the study brought together high-throughput TCR immunosequencing, statistical association of individual TCRs with disease status, and machine learning. What the research found in general, with its limitations: In both the original and validation cohorts, the classifier was reported to diagnose cytomegalovirus status with high specificity and sensitivity. The study listed approximately 150 TCR beta chains as associated with cytomegalovirus. All 120 or so repertoires were used to score co-occurrence in the validation cohort in a later analysis, because that analysis had no HLA typing for the cohort. In vitro tests confirmed that a few of the cytomegalovirus-associated TCR beta chains recognize cytomegalovirus antigens. It was suggested by the authors that the approach could potentially be generalized to other disease states and immunological phenotypes. Most TCR sequences were seen in very few donors, while some public TCRs were found in many individuals. In a later analysis, TCRs clustered in the first cohort were found to also tend to co-occur in the 120 or so validation repertoires, with 94% of cluster scores above 0.

Separate from the approximately 670-subject first cohort, the validation cohort of roughly 110 subjects was the group to which the donors belonged. Looking up the germline V gene yields CDR1 SNHLY and CDR2 FYNNEI. V is clipped by 5 bases and J by 4 bases, and the sequence between their germline boundaries is 9 bases long. The CDR3 starts with the cysteine, ends with the phenylalanine, and has 12 residues. CDR3 DNA is the only sequence kept; it has 36 bases, read in frame from the first base. The library was generated by the immunoSEQ multiplex PCR assay. The study's processing was this. A statistical classification framework was developed to diagnose cytomegalovirus status using the catalog of TCR beta chain sequences. TCRdb retrieved this table from immuneACCESS and kept in-frame rearrangements only. Not all clones are present; in checked studies, unresolved V genes account for under half, and no reason is known for the remainder. Clonal size and the V and J genes are those of that table, whereas D and trimming came from the DNA. This sample gives approximately 300,000 clones in total; about nine tenths of them show up just once. The ten largest clones represent roughly 0.8% of the sample.

A note on this clone: The clone's antigen remains unknown. No base quality values were provided; no much bigger clone lies one nucleotide off.

The TCR comes from a woman between 18 and 29 years old in good health and CMV-seronegative. This chain joins TRBV2 to TRBJ2-7; 6 matching bases give a weak D call of TRBD2. The specimen was PBMCs. In nucleotide form, the sequence is TGTGCCAGCAGTCCGACTAGTTACGAGCAGTACTTC. This encodes CASSPTSYEQYF.